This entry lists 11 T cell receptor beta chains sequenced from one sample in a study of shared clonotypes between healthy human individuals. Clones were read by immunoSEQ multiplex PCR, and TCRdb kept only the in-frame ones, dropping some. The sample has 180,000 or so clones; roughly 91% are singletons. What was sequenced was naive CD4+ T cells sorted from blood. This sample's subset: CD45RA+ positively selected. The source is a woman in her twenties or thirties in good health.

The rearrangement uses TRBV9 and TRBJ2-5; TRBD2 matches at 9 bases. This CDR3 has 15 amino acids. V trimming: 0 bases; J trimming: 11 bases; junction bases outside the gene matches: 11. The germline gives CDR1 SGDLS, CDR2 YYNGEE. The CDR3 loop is CASSVEAGGVREQYF. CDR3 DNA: TGTGCCAGCAGCGTAGAGGCGGGAGGGGTGCGGGAGCAGTACTTC.

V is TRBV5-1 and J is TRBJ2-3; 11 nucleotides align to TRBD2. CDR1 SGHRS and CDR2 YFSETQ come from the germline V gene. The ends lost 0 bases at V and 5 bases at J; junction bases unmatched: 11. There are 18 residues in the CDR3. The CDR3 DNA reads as TGCGCCAGCAGCTTGGGAGGAAATAGAGGACTAGCGGGAGATACGCAGTATTTT. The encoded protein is CASSLGGNRGLAGDTQYF.

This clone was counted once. The CDR3 DNA sequence: TGTGCCAGCAGGGGGATCGAAGGCTACACCTTC. This encodes CASRGIEGYTF. This chain links TRBV28 with TRBJ1-2; D ambiguous. The CDR3 covers 11 residues. Germline loops: CDR1 MDHEN, CDR2 SYDVKM. V was shortened by 6 bases and J by 8 bases, with 10 bases between the two germline ends.

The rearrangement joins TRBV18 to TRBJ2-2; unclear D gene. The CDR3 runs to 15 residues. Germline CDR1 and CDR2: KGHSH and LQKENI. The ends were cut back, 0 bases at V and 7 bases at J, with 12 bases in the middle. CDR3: CASSPPHRYRGELFF. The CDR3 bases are TGTGCCAGCTCACCACCGCACCGATATCGCGGGGAGCTGTTTTTT. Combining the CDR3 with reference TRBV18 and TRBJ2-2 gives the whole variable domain NAGVMQNPRHLVRRRGQEARLRCSPMKGHSHVYWYRQLPEEGLKFMVYLQKENIIDESGMPKERFSAEFPKEGPSILRIQQVVRGDSAAYFCASSPPHRYRGELFFGEGSRLTVL.

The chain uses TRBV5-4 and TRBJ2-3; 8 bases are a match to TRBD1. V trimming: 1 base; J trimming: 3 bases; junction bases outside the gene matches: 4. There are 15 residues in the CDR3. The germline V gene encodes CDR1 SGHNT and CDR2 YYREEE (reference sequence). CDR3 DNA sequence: TGTGCCAGCAGCTTGAGGACAGGGCGAACAGATACGCAGTATTTT. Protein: CASSLRTGRTDTQYF.

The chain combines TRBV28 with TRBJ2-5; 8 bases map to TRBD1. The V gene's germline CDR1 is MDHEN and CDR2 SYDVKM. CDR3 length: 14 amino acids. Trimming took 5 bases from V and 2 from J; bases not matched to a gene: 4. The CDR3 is CASSPWDRQETQYF. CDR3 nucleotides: TGTGCCAGCAGTCCCTGGGACAGGCAAGAGACCCAGTACTTC.

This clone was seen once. CDR3 DNA sequence: TGTGCCAGCAGTTACTCCCGAGCGGGTACCTACGAGCAGTACTTC. It yields the protein CASSYSRAGTYEQYF. The V and J genes are TRBV6-5 and TRBJ2-7, with D perhaps matching TRBD2 (6 bases). The CDR3 spans 15 residues. V lost 0 bases and J 2 bases, leaving 11 bases between the germline ends. From germline, CDR1 is MNHEY and CDR2 SVGAGI.

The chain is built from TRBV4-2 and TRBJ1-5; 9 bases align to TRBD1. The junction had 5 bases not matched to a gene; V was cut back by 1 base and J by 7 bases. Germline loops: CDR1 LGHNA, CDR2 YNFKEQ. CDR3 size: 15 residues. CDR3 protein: CASSQGTGEQQPQHF. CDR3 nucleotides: TGTGCCAGCAGCCAAGGGACAGGGGAGCAACAGCCCCAGCATTTT.

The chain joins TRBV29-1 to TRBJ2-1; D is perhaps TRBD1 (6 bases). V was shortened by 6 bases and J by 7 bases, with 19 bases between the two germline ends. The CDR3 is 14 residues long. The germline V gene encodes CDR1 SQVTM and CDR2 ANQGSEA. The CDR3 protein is CSVRTGFSRNEQFF. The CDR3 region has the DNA TGCAGCGTGCGAACAGGGTTTTCGAGGAATGAGCAGTTCTTC.

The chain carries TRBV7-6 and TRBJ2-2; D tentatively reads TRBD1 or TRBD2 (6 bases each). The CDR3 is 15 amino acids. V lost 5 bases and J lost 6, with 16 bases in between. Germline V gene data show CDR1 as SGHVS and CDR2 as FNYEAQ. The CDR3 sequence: CASSLGRGRSGELFF. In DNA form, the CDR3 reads TGTGCCAGCAGCCTCGGACGGGGGCGCTCCGGGGAGCTGTTTTTT.

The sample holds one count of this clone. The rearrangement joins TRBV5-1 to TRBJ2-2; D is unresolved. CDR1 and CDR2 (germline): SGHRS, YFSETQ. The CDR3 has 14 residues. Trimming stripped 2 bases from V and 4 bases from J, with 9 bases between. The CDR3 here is CASSFRLFTGELFF. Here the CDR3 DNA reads TGCGCCAGCAGCTTCCGACTGTTCACCGGGGAGCTGTTTTTT.